The sequence of this T cell receptor (beta chain) was determined in a study of graft-versus-host responses after intestinal transplantation. At the level of the study: Recipients obtained multivisceral, liver-intestinal, or isolated intestinal transplants. Study findings and constraints: Among recipient marrow samples, GvH clones were found; some appeared first in ileum or blood.

TCRdb's copy holds only in-frame clones and misses some; the assay was immunoSEQ multiplex PCR. The table includes fewer than 25,000 clones, 40% detected once. The clonotype comes from a human patient who received an intestinal transplant. The sequences come from alloreactive CD4+ T cells from a mixed lymphocyte reaction culture, collected before intestinal transplant. Indicated subset: CFSE-low proliferating T cells sorted from approximately 6-day pre-transplant mixed lymphocyte reaction (GvH or HvG direction).

The CDR3 loop reads CSAKTGFNYGYTF. The CDR3 nucleotides read TGCAGCGCTAAGACAGGGTTTAACTATGGCTACACCTTC. The V gene is TRBV29-1, the J gene TRBJ1-2, with 7 nucleotides matching TRBD1. This CDR3 is built from 13 residues. Germline V gene data show CDR1 as SQVTM and CDR2 as ANQGSEA. V was pared by 7 bases and J by 1 base, with 6 bases of the junction left unmatched.